A selection of T cell receptor beta chains follows, all from one sample in a study of cytomegalovirus exposure and HLA in healthy donors. The method was immunoSEQ multiplex PCR; TCRdb's version includes in-frame clones alone and lacks a portion of them. The repertoire holds approximately 160,000 clones, with around 79% as singletons. The sequenced sample was PBMCs. The origin of the receptors is a male donor in good health and CMV-seronegative. Both conserved end residues are part of each CDR3. The D gene is left open where the match is weak. Size tells how often a clone was seen (once, few, many) or the class of an expanded clone, and some rows leave it out.

>TRBV9|.|TRBJ1-4|.
TGTGCCAGCACCACAAGGGGTGCCACCGGTGAAAAACTGTTTTTT
CASTTRGATGEKLFF
>TRBV11-3|few|TRBJ2-1|TRBD2
TGTGCCAGCAGCTTAATTTCGGGAGGTGAGCAGTTCTTC
CASSLISGGEQFF
>TRBV5-8|.|TRBJ1-5|.
TGTGCCAGCAGCTTGGCGGGACATCTTAGCAATCAGCCCCAGCATTTT
CASSLAGHLSNQPQHF
>TRBV7-9|.|TRBJ2-3|.
TGTGCCAGCAGCCCCTGGACAGACACAGATACGCAGTATTTT
CASSPWTDTDTQYF
>TRBV13|.|TRBJ2-5|.
TGTGCCAGCACCGAGGCACTAGCCCAAGAGACCCAGTACTTC
CASTEALAQETQYF
>TRBV27|once|TRBJ1-1|.
TGTGCCAGCAGTTTCTACGAGGGAAGGGCTGAAGCTTTCTTT
CASSFYEGRAEAFF
>TRBV9|.|TRBJ1-2|.
TGTGCCAGCAGCGTAGGACAGTGGGGCTACACCTTC
CASSVGQWGYTF
>TRBV27|.|TRBJ1-2|TRBD1
TGTGCCAGCAGTTTGGTACAGGGGAATGGCTACACCTTC
CASSLVQGNGYTF
>TRBV7-9|.|TRBJ2-3|.
TGTGCCAGCAGCTTTGCGGGGAGTGCAGATACGCAGTATTTT
CASSFAGSADTQYF
>TRBV19|.|TRBJ2-2|TRBD2
TGTGCCAGTAGTACGGGACTAGCGGGGAGGGCCGGGGAGCTGTTTTTT
CASSTGLAGRAGELFF
>TRBV25-1|.|TRBJ2-5|TRBD1
TGTGCCAGCAGTGCCCTCGGGACAGTGCAAGAGACCCAGTACTTC
CASSALGTVQETQYF
>TRBV30|few|TRBJ2-7|.
TGTGCCTGGAGCGGAACAGCCTACGAGCAGTACTTC
CAWSGTAYEQYF
>TRBV7-2|.|TRBJ2-3|.
TGTGCCAGCAGCTTGACGACAGCCGGGCGGTATTTT
CASSLTTAGRYF
>TRBV7-2|.|TRBJ2-3|TRBD2
TGTGCCAGCAGCTTAGAGGCTAGCGGGAGGGCAGATACGCAGTATTTT
CASSLEASGRADTQYF
>TRBV10-3|.|TRBJ1-5|.
TGTGCCATCAGTGAGTCGAGGGTCAATCAGCCCCAGCATTTT
CAISESRVNQPQHF
>TRBV7-6|.|TRBJ2-2|.
TGTGCCAGCAGCTCGTCCGGGACTTCTAACACCGGGGAGCTGTTTTTT
CASSSSGTSNTGELFF
>TRBV5-4|.|TRBJ1-5|.
TGTGCCAGCAGCTTGGCACCGGAGAGGAATCAGCCCCAGCATTTT
CASSLAPERNQPQHF
>TRBV15|few|TRBJ2-2|.
TGTGCCACCAGCCTCCCCGTGGGGGCTCAAGACACCGGGGAGCTGTTTTTT
CATSLPVGAQDTGELFF
>TRBV5-6|.|TRBJ1-2|.
TGTGCCAGCAGCTTGCCAGGGGTTAGCTATGGCTACACCTTC
CASSLPGVSYGYTF
>TRBV7-6|.|TRBJ1-4|TRBD1
TGTGCCAGCAGCTTTGGGACAGGGCAGCGTGAAAAACTGTTTTTT
CASSFGTGQREKLFF
>TRBV6-1|.|TRBJ1-3|.
TGTGCCAGCAGCGTAACAGGGAATGGAAACACCATATATTTT
CASSVTGNGNTIYF
>TRBV7-9|.|TRBJ1-6|.
TGTGCCAGCAGCCCCACAGGGAAGGGTGATTCACCCCTCCACTTT
CASSPTGKGDSPLHF
>TRBV10-3|.|TRBJ1-1|.
TGTGCCATCAGTGACAGGGGGAACACTGAAGCTTTCTTT
CAISDRGNTEAFF
>TRBV9|.|TRBJ2-3|TRBD2
TGTGCCAGCAATCTAGCGGGGGGGCTTGGAGATACGCAGTATTTT
CASNLAGGLGDTQYF
>TRBV18|.|TRBJ1-1|.
TGTGCCAGCTCACCCCTGACAGGGAACACTGAAGCTTTCTTT
CASSPLTGNTEAFF
>TRBV6-6|.|TRBJ2-5|.
TGTGCCAGCAAACCCCCCGTAGAGCGGGCCGGGGAGACCCAGTACTTC
CASKPPVERAGETQYF
>TRBV7-9|.|TRBJ2-1|.
TGTTCCAGCAGCTTAGCTTTCAGGGCGTTTGAAAACGATGAGCAGTTCTTC
CSSSLAFRAFENDEQFF
>TRBV7-3|few|TRBJ2-2|TRBD1
TGTGCCAGCAGCTTTCGACAGGGCACCGGGGAGCTGTTTTTT
CASSFRQGTGELFF
>TRBV5-1|.|TRBJ2-5|TRBD2
TGCGCCAGCAGCTTGGTGCTAGCGGGGGGACAAGAGACCCAGTACTTC
CASSLVLAGGQETQYF
>TRBV7-6|.|TRBJ1-1|.
TGTGCCAGCAGCTTGGGACAGAACACTGAAGCTTTCTTT
CASSLGQNTEAFF
>TRBV7-9|few|TRBJ1-1|TRBD1
TGTGCCAGCAGCCGGGGACAGGGGGGTTTTGGAGCTTTCTTT
CASSRGQGGFGAFF
>TRBV27|.|TRBJ1-6|TRBD1
TGTGCCAGCAGTTTTAGGTGGGACAGGGTAGGTTCACCCCTCCACTTT
CASSFRWDRVGSPLHF
>TRBV25-1|.|TRBJ2-5|.
TGTGCCAGCAGTGACCGCAGCCAAGAGACCCAGTACTTC
CASSDRSQETQYF
>TRBV5-4|.|TRBJ2-7|TRBD2
TGTGCCAGCAGCTTGGCCGGGACTAGCGGGTTTTACGAACAGTACTTC
CASSLAGTSGFYEQYF
>TRBV4-1|once|TRBJ1-5|.
TGCGCCAGCAGCCCTCTTGGAGGCAATCAGCCCCAGCATTTT
CASSPLGGNQPQHF
>TRBV7-8|.|TRBJ2-5|.
TGTGCCAGCAGCCCACGGACTACCCTAGGAGAGACCCAGTACTTC
CASSPRTTLGETQYF
>TRBV5-6|.|TRBJ1-1|.
TGTGCCAGCAGCTTGGGCGGGCAGGCACTGGACACTGAAGCTTTCTTT
CASSLGGQALDTEAFF
>TRBV9|.|TRBJ1-1|.
TGTGCCAGCAGTAGTGCGGGACCTCCGAACACTGAAGCTTTCTTT
CASSSAGPPNTEAFF
>TRBV4-3|.|TRBJ1-2|.
TGCGCCAGCAGCCAAGATTGGAGGATCTATGGCTACACCTTC
CASSQDWRIYGYTF
>TRBV2|.|TRBJ1-1|.
TGTGCCAGCAGTGACAGGGGCCCCACTGAAGCTTTCTTT
CASSDRGPTEAFF
>TRBV5-1|.|TRBJ2-7|TRBD1
TGCGCCAGCAGCTTGTCTACCGGGACAGGGCCTTACGAGCAGTACTTC
CASSLSTGTGPYEQYF
>TRBV18|.|TRBJ2-5|.
TGTGCCAGCTCACCACCGTCCGATCGGGAGACCCAGTACTTC
CASSPPSDRETQYF
>TRBV6-5|.|TRBJ2-5|.
TGTGCCAGCAGTTACCAGGGTTGGGAGACCCAGTACTTC
CASSYQGWETQYF
>TRBV6-5|.|TRBJ1-2|TRBD1
TGTGCCAGCAGTTACCGGGACAGGGGATATGGCTACACCTTC
CASSYRDRGYGYTF
>TRBV30|.|TRBJ1-2|.
TGTGCCTGGAGGTGGGGGACTGGGGACTATGGCTACACCTTC
CAWRWGTGDYGYTF
>TRBV2|.|TRBJ2-7|TRBD1
TGTGCCAATTGGGACAGGCCTTCCCCCTACGAGCAGTACTTC
CANWDRPSPYEQYF